Given below is one T cell receptor (beta chain) in context. Its antigen is undetermined. This sample is drawn from a study of CXCR3-negative and CXCR3-positive naive CD8 T cells. Study-level points and caveats: Comparison of naive subsets found surface CD5 to be comparable, and TCR strength was inferred on the basis of TRB CDR3 properties. Cryopreservation partially decreased CXCR3 expression, and most assays used fresh PBMCs. CXCR3-positive naive cells carried more hydrophobic TRB CDR3s than CXCR3-negative ones.

CDR3 length: 11 amino acids. In germline, CDR1 is SGHAT, CDR2 FQNNGV. Preparation of TRB cDNA libraries relied on 5' RACE carrying UMI labels. After re-calling the 5' RACE reads, TCRdb lists one entry per CDR3 protein, DNA absent. The sample table includes 120,000 to 150,000 distinct CDR3 sequences. What was sequenced was naive CXCR3+ CD8+ T cells from blood. This sample's subset: CD45RO-CCR7+CD27+CD95- naive CD8+ T cells expressing CXCR3 (TNR3+). The TCR originated in a human donor in good health. Some clones in this sample may be carry-over from other donors' samples. The chain links TRBV11-2 to TRBJ2-1; the TCRdb D gene call, TRBD2, has no DNA to confirm it. The CDR3: CASSLGWPLFF. The full variable domain, rest sourced from reference TRBV11-2 and TRBJ2-1, is EAGVAQSPRYKIIEKRQSVAFWCNPISGHATLYWYQQILGQGPKLLIQFQNNGVVDDSQLPKDRFSAERLKGVDSTLKIQPAKLEDSAVYLCASSLGWPLFFGPGTRLTVL.